This T cell receptor beta chain was recovered during a study of blood T cell repertoires in COVID-19. Background on the study: Both acute and convalescent COVID-19 samples were obtained from the United States, Italy and Spain.

Per germline, CDR1 MDHEN and CDR2 SYDVKM. After removal of 7 bases from V and 7 bases from J, the junction contained 7 bases not matched to a gene. The CDR3 runs to 12 residues. Per the authors' pipeline: Using reference gene primer amplification, nucleated cell counts were estimated. Profiling relied on immunoSEQ multiplex PCR, and the TCRdb table lists in-frame clones only, not all of them. D and trimming come from the DNA, and the V and J calls and clone size come from that table. The data show about 340,000 clones, approximately 87% seen once. The sequence was collected from a woman aged 45-60 years with COVID-19, enrolled during active disease. The chain recombines TRBV28 with TRBJ2-7; TRBD1 agrees at 7 bases. The sequenced sample was peripheral blood. CDR3 sequence: CASNRQGNEQYF. The CDR3 coding sequence is TGTGCCAGCAACCGACAGGGTAATGAGCAGTACTTC.